The entry that follows covers one T cell receptor (beta chain) sequence. Its antigen remains undetermined. Base qualities were left out, and no much larger clone turns up one base away. At one collaborating source in Seattle, patients were enrolled during active infection and were followed longitudinally through the course of disease. Whole blood was collected in K2EDTA tubes by collaborating institutions according to the institutions' own protocols. For TCRbeta analysis, collaborators shipped samples in one of three forms: frozen whole blood, isolated PBMCs, or DNA extracted from either of those sample types. TCRbeta CDR3 regions were amplified from genomic DNA using the immunoSEQ Assay, a bias-controlled multiplex PCR. The published analysis was carried out like this. Within the assay, amplification of reference gene primers was used to estimate how many nucleated cells each sample contained. Sequence reads were collapsed and filtered to measure the absolute abundance of every unique TCRbeta CDR3 rearrangement. For each sample, productive Simpson clonality was calculated by taking the square root of Simpson's diversity index across productive rearrangements. Drawn from immuneACCESS, this table holds only the in-frame rearrangements with V and J called that TCRdb kept. Clones are partly lost; checked studies trace under half to an unresolved V gene and leave the rest unexplained. V, J and clone size are those of that table, while D and trimming were read from the DNA. Recorded for this sample are 200,000 to 300,000 clones; about 88% of them occurred a single time. The top ten clonotypes cover about 5.2% of the sample.

The sample comes from a study of blood T cell repertoires in COVID-19 (dated by TCRdb to the early 2020s). Some background on the complete study: The collaborator samples originated in the United States, Italy and Spain and spanned the acute and convalescent phases of COVID-19. Samples came from the ongoing ImmuneRACE study (first 160 participants) plus 1,254 subjects from 6 global collaborators. Subjects who had been exposed to COVID-19, were actively infected with it, or had recovered from it provided the deeply sampled blood TCRbeta repertoires that made up the dataset. The material from the prospective study consisted of cDNA or gDNA derived from T cells, B-cell-depleted T cells, or PBMCs. Where available, HLA class I and class II types were taken from metadata supplied by the sample provider and were not determined by assay-based typing. Nearly every sample came with metadata listing a de-identified subject ID, COVID-19 status, age in years and sex. A freely available public database, intended as a resource for researchers studying the immune response to SARS-CoV-2, is where the repertoires were released.

What the study reported, not specific to this receptor: Clinical and demographic metadata were provided uncurated, with the amount varying by source and participant.

Taken from the germline V gene, the CDR1 and CDR2 loops are MNHEY and SVGEGT. CDR3 length: 15 amino acids, cysteine to phenylalanine. CDR3 DNA is the only sequence kept; it has 45 bases, read in frame from the first base. V drops 0 bases and J drops 8 bases, leaving 11 bases in between. This clonotype was obtained from a woman aged 60 to 75 with COVID-19, enrolled during active disease. Sequencing was performed on peripheral blood. Recombination joined TRBV6-2 or TRBV6-3 with TRBJ1-6; a tentative D match to TRBD1 spans 6 bases. Here the CDR3 is given as CASSYSSGVYSPLHF. Here is the DNA: TGTGCCAGCAGTTACTCGTCAGGGGTCTATTCACCCCTCCACTTT.